These 24 T cell receptor beta chains were all obtained from the same sample, sequenced in a study of T-cell reconstitution after alpha-beta-depleted transplantation in children. As it was prepared, the TCRbeta library received unique molecular identifiers. In TCRdb, the PCR reads were re-called with MiXCR into one record per CDR3 protein. The data show about 340,000 distinct CDR3 sequences, over 9% seen once. Here the sequenced sample was PBMCs from the stem cell graft donor, taken from the stem cell graft. Every receptor here comes from a human donor who donated a stem cell graft to a child with acute lymphoblastic leukemia.

The chain employs TRBV20-1 and TRBJ1-1; D perhaps matches TRBD1 (5 bases). Trimming took 6 bases from V and 1 from J, leaving 9 bases between them. This CDR3 contains 12 residues. Germline loops: CDR1 DFQATT, CDR2 SNEGSKA (reference sequence). CDR3 DNA sequence: TGCAGTGCCCCGGGGGAGAACACTGAAGCTTTCTTT. It translates to CSAPGENTEAFF.

The chain couples TRBV7-9 to TRBJ2-7; D is unresolved. V was pared by 6 bases and J by 3 bases, with 12 bases between. CDR3 size: 13 residues. The germline V gene has CDR1 SEHNR and CDR2 FQNEAQ (reference sequence). In nucleotides, the CDR3 is TGTGCCAGCAGGAGCAGTAACGACTACGAGCAGTACTTC. Its protein product is CASRSSNDYEQYF.

As regards this clonotype: A junction end diverges from the germline sequence, so it may reflect a read error. V gene TRBV7-7 combines with J gene TRBJ2-2, with D hard to call. The CDR3 loop spans 14 amino acids. The germline V gene has CDR1 SSHAT and CDR2 FNYEAQ (reference sequence). CDR3 coding DNA: TGTGCTAGCAGCTCTGTAGCGAACACCGGGGAGCTGTTTTTT. It encodes CASSSVANTGELFF.

This clonotype has only a few counts. V gene TRBV14 combines with J gene TRBJ1-6; D is ambiguous. Trimming removed 2 bases from V and 4 bases from J, with 18 bases in between. Germline V gives CDR1 SGHDN, CDR2 FVKESK. This CDR3 region has 18 residues. The CDR3 here is CASSQSTGPGFYNSPLHF. CDR3 nucleotide sequence: TGTGCCAGCAGCCAAAGCACCGGGCCAGGATTTTATAATTCACCCCTCCACTTT.

The chain has TRBV10-3 and TRBJ2-7; D is uncertain. The CDR3 length is 11 residues. V lost 3 bases, J lost 5 bases, and 5 bases lay in between. Germline values: CDR1 ENHRY, CDR2 SYGVKD. CDR3 amino acids: CAISDVDEQYF. In DNA form, the CDR3 reads TGTGCCATCAGTGACGTCGACGAGCAGTACTTC.

The CDR3 DNA is TGTGCCAGCAGTTTAGCGCGGGGTAGCGGGATCTCCTACGAGCAGTACTTC. This encodes CASSLARGSGISYEQYF. The chain uses TRBV12-3 or TRBV12-4 and TRBJ2-7, with 8 bases identical to TRBD2. This CDR3 is 17 amino acids long. The junction had 7 bases not matched to a gene; V was cut back by 0 bases and J by 0 bases.

This clonotype has just a few counts. The rearrangement uses TRBV7-3 and TRBJ2-1; a possible D gene is TRBD2 (6 bases). Germline-derived CDR1 and CDR2 are SGHTA and FQGTGA. There are 16 residues in the CDR3. V lost 2 bases and J lost 5, with 16 bases in between. The CDR3 region is CASSLEGTHFNNEQFF. The CDR3 DNA sequence: TGTGCCAGCAGCTTAGAGGGGACTCACTTTAACAATGAGCAGTTCTTC.

A note on this clonotype: A much larger clone differs by one base, so this may be a read error. V gene TRBV4-1 combines with J gene TRBJ2-6; 12 bases fit TRBD2. The CDR3 covers 19 residues. CDR1 and CDR2 (germline): MGHRA, YSYEKL. This CDR3 is CASSQGLAGDRSGVNVLTF. The CDR3, as DNA: TGCGCCAGCAGCCAAGGACTAGCGGGAGACCGCTCTGGGGTCAACGTCCTGACTTTC.

This clonotype was found a few times. The chain links TRBV20-1 to TRBJ1-6, with a possible D match to TRBD1 (6 bases). The CDR3 runs 14 residues. Trimming removed 2 bases at V and 7 bases at J, with 12 bases between. Germline CDR1 DFQATT, CDR2 SNEGSKA (reference sequence). CDR3 DNA: TGCAGTGCTAGAAAAGGGGGGAACAATTCACCCCTCCACTTT. Encoded protein: CSARKGGNNSPLHF.

In its sample, this clonotype was seen a few times. This sequence joins TRBV3-1 and TRBJ2-7; TRBD1 agrees at 7 bases. Losses at the gene ends were 1 base for V and 4 bases for J; bases not matched to a gene: 7. The CDR3 is 15 amino acids. Per the germline V gene, CDR1 is LGHDT and CDR2 is YNNKEL (reference sequence). CDR3 in amino acids: CASSQGTGEIYEQYF. The DNA of the CDR3 is TGTGCCAGCAGCCAAGGAACAGGGGAGATTTACGAGCAGTACTTC.

A note on this clonotype: Being one base from a much bigger clone, this may be a read error. The genes are TRBV28 and TRBJ1-5; weak D call: TRBD1 (6 bases). The germline CDR1 and CDR2 sequences are MDHEN and SYDVKM. The V end was cut by 10 bases, the J end by 5 bases, with 15 bases between. The CDR3 loop spans 13 amino acids. Here the CDR3 DNA reads TGTGCCATCCTAAGGGGGGGTCATCAGCCCCAGCATTTT. Protein: CAILRGGHQPQHF.

This clonotype showed up just a few times. The gene calls are TRBV3-1 and TRBJ2-3; D is unclear. CDR3 length: 15 residues. V lost 3 bases and J lost 0, with 10 bases in between. Germline V CDR1 and CDR2: LGHDT, YNNKEL (reference sequence). The CDR3 coding sequence is TGTGCCAGCAGCCATTTGCGTTCTAGCACAGATACGCAGTATTTT. It codes for CASSHLRSSTDTQYF.

This clonotype has ten or more counts. The J gene is TRBJ1-2, the V gene TRBV6-5; D call uncertain. The CDR3 totals 11 residues. Germline V lookup: CDR1 MNHEY, CDR2 SVGAGI. V gave up 5 bases and J gave up 7 bases, with 8 bases separating them. CDR3 sequence: CASSPGAGYTF. In DNA form, the CDR3 reads TGTGCCAGCAGTCCGGGTGCTGGCTACACCTTC.

There are a few counts of this clonotype. This sequence joins TRBV7-3 and TRBJ2-5; 7 bases line up with TRBD2. Germline CDR1 and CDR2: SGHTA and FQGTGA. V trimming: 5 bases; J trimming: 5 bases; junction bases outside the gene matches: 8. This CDR3 has 14 residues. CDR3 bases: TGTGCCAGCAGCAGTACTGCGGGGGACGAGACCCAGTACTTC. This codes for CASSSTAGDETQYF.

This clonotype was recorded a few times. The V and J genes are TRBV4-1 and TRBJ2-7; D possibly corresponds to TRBD2 (6 bases). Germline CDR1 reads MGHRA; CDR2 reads YSYEKL. Trimming left V 4 bases short and J 3 bases short, with 16 bases between. The CDR3 is 15 residues long. As DNA, the CDR3 is TGCGCCAGCAGCCCCCGACCGCGGGACCTCTACGAGCAGTACTTC. This codes for CASSPRPRDLYEQYF.

In this sample, this clonotype turned up a few times. The CDR3 here is CASSQGVGSGELFF. CDR3 in DNA: TGTGCCAGCAGCCAAGGAGTCGGATCCGGGGAGCTGTTTTTT. The V and J genes are TRBV4-2 and TRBJ2-2; D gene ambiguous. Germline CDR1 LGHNA, CDR2 YNFKEQ. The CDR3 runs to 14 residues. Trimming shortened V by 1 base and J by 6 bases, and 9 bases separated the two germline ends.

CDR3 DNA: TGTGCCAGCAGCCGAGACAGATCTAACTATGGCTACACCTTC. Translated: CASSRDRSNYGYTF. The chain uses TRBV27 and TRBJ1-2; weak D call: TRBD1 (5 bases). The germline V and J ends were trimmed by 6 bases and 0 bases, with 11 bases remaining between them. Germline V gives CDR1 MNHEY, CDR2 SMNVEV (reference sequence). The CDR3 runs 14 residues.

This clonotype was counted many times. The chain carries TRBV4-3 and TRBJ2-1; perhaps TRBD1 as D (6 bases). V was trimmed by 0 bases and J by 6 bases, leaving 9 bases between them. Germline V gene sequence: CDR1 LGHNA, CDR2 YSLEER. This CDR3 comprises 14 residues. In nucleotides, the CDR3 is TGCGCCAGCAGCCAAGAAACAGGGATCAATGAGCAGTTCTTC. As protein: CASSQETGINEQFF.

In its sample, this clonotype was seen a few times. This chain links TRBV6-2 or TRBV6-3 with TRBJ1-3, with D possibly TRBD1 on 5 matching bases. Germline lookup yields CDR1 MNHEY and CDR2 SVGEGT. V was pared by 8 bases and J by 0 bases, with 11 bases between. This CDR3 is 14 amino acids long. This CDR3 reads CASARRGSGNTIYF. In nucleotides, the CDR3 is TGTGCCAGCGCGAGGAGGGGCTCTGGAAACACCATATATTTT.

This clonotype was seen a few times. The gene calls are TRBV20-1 and TRBJ2-5, with TRBD1 matching 9 bases. Per germline, CDR1 DFQATT and CDR2 SNEGSKA (reference sequence). V dropped 2 bases and J dropped 1; count of bases not matched to a gene: 5. The CDR3 has 15 amino acids. CDR3 nucleotides: TGCAGTGCTAGACAACTACAGGGGGCCCAAGAGACCCAGTACTTC. Its protein is CSARQLQGAQETQYF.

This clonotype was recorded a few times. The chain combines TRBV28 with TRBJ1-2, with D maybe TRBD1 (5 bases). V was cut by 2 bases and J by 6 bases, with 13 bases left in between. Germline assignment: CDR1 MDHEN and CDR2 SYDVKM. The CDR3 is 14 residues long. The DNA for the CDR3 is TGTGCCAGCAGTTTAGAGGGGATCGTAGATGGCTACACCTTC. The encoded protein is CASSLEGIVDGYTF.

The chain recombines TRBV5-1 with TRBJ1-3, with 11 bases identical to TRBD1. V gave up 3 bases and J gave up 0 bases; unmatched junction bases: 8. Germline V gene lookup returns CDR1 SGHRS and CDR2 YFSETQ. The CDR3 has 18 residues. The CDR3 bases are TGCGCCAGCAGCTGGAGCACCGGGACAGGGGGCTCTGGAAACACCATATATTTT. Its translation: CASSWSTGTGGSGNTIYF.

At least ten counts were recorded for this clonotype. The chain is built from TRBV5-1 and TRBJ2-5; D is ambiguous. Germline CDR1 SGHRS, CDR2 YFSETQ. The CDR3 contains 14 residues. V was trimmed by 0 bases and J by 3 bases, leaving 9 bases between them. CDR3 residues: CASSLDGQEETQYF. The CDR3 DNA is TGCGCCAGCAGCTTGGATGGGCAGGAAGAGACCCAGTACTTC. Combining the CDR3 with reference TRBV5-1 and TRBJ2-5 gives the whole variable domain KAGVTQTPRYLIKTRGQQVTLSCSPISGHRSVSWYQQTPGQGLQFLFEYFSETQRNKGNFPGRFSGRQFSNSRSEMNVSTLELGDSALYLCASSLDGQEETQYFGPGTRLLVL.

This clonotype occurred a few times. The chain links TRBV6-4 to TRBJ2-3; 10 nucleotides align to TRBD1. Germline CDR1 and CDR2: MRHNA and SNTAGT. The V segment lost 7 bases and the J segment 0 bases; nucleotides outside the gene matches: 22. This CDR3 has 21 amino acids. CDR3 protein: CASTVGFTGTGVRVSTDTQYF. CDR3 nucleotides: TGTGCCAGCACGGTTGGGTTTACCGGGACAGGGGTCCGGGTTAGCACAGATACGCAGTATTTT.